A single T cell receptor (beta chain) is shown here with its context. Its antigen has not been determined. No per-base quality is available; no much larger clone lies one base away. These data are taken from a study of cytomegalovirus exposure and HLA in healthy donors (dated by TCRdb to 2016 to 2017). Turning to the overall study: In an earlier analysis of some 550 of the donors, about 270 Gb of sequence data and some 120 million unique TCR beta sequences from 180 million or so T cells were reported. Every repertoire in the discovery cohort had been generated on one and the same sequencing platform. About five DR-DQ haplotypes were treated as single units for association and clustering because of strong linkage in the cohort. Approximately 310 gigabases of sequencing data and tens of millions of unique TCR sequences were included in an early release covering around 650 HLA-typed donors. In the later analysis, no new phenotypic data were used to find candidate immune exposures; instead, reliance was placed on TCR beta sequences and their occurrence across donors. Donor age, sex, ethnicity and CMV serostatus were compiled alongside the repertoire data. Typing coverage varied by locus: roughly 620-630 donors for A, B, C, DRB1 and DQB1; 522 for DQA1; about 600 for DPA1; around 490 for DPB1. The study aimed to test whether cataloging public T cell receptors could reveal signatures of past pathogen exposure. An earlier analysis of around 640 of the donors used high-throughput TCR beta sequencing to judge whether each TCR beta V gene segment behaved as functional or pseudogenic. In a later genetic analysis, genome-wide SNP genotypes for about 65% of the roughly 670 donors were used, and that subset was treated as a discovery cohort. Of the approximately 400 genotyped donors, around 81% fell in the genetic ancestry cluster associated with self-reported Caucasian donors. Along with the roughly 610-subject first cohort, a separate validation cohort of over a hundred different subjects was used. To predict cytomegalovirus infection status, the study brought together high-throughput TCR immunosequencing, statistical association of individual TCRs with disease status, and machine learning. Among 398 genotyped donors of the cohort, an average of roughly 230,000 unique TCR beta nucleotide sequences was sequenced per donor, of which about 19% were non-productive. The study used immunosequencing to profile the T cell repertoires of 670 or so subjects and linked those repertoires to cytomegalovirus serostatus. Class I and class II HLA loci were covered by the typing at four-digit resolution. In a later analysis, previously published TCR beta repertoires from roughly 710 donors were re-analyzed and high-resolution HLA genotyping was added so that TCR occurrence patterns could be studied. What the research found in general, with its limitations: Compared with the approximately 670-donor mean, donors in an Asian-associated ancestry cluster had fewer N-insertions in productive TCRs, according to a later genetic analysis. In both the original and validation cohorts, the classifier was reported to diagnose cytomegalovirus status with high specificity and sensitivity. In an earlier analysis of more than 500 of the donors, most TCR beta V segments appeared in productive rearrangements about 87% or about 30% of the time, broadly matching IMGT annotations. V-gene and J-gene trimming of TCR beta chains was associated with a missense DCLRE1C variant in a later genetic analysis, and the association was replicated in an independent cohort. Because HLA typing was unavailable for some donors at each locus, only the typed subset was used in association tests. The study gave a list of 150 to 200 TCR beta chains associated with cytomegalovirus. At a false discovery rate of 0.05, a later analysis linked about 16,000 TCR beta sequences to specific HLA alleles. In vitro tests confirmed that three of the cytomegalovirus-associated TCR beta chains recognize cytomegalovirus antigens. Only TCR beta chains were sequenced in this cohort, and the absence of alpha or paired-chain data limited detectable features. Assigning TCR associations to individual alleles was difficult when HLA alleles, especially DR and DQ, strongly co-occurred. Several of the top co-occurrence clusters appeared to be linked to parvovirus B19, influenza, CMV and Epstein-Barr virus, according to a later analysis. In a later analysis, HLA-associated TCR beta chains were found to be more clonally expanded and to have lower generation probabilities than equally common non-associated chains. The authors suggested that the approach could potentially be generalized to other disease states and immunological phenotypes. A group of highly shared sequence variants was considered likely to be a technical artifact of the sequencing pipeline. Correlated functional status among segregating V segments might be attributable to linkage disequilibrium, but an unknown experimental factor could not be ruled out. According to a later analysis, TCR association rates differed among HLA loci, with DRB1 alleles showing the most associated TCRs and HLA-C alleles showing the fewest. Most TCR sequences were observed very rarely across donors, whereas some public TCRs were present in many individuals. For the cohort, immune exposure information was limited to CMV serostatus. Because counts were too low, roughly 17 rarely observed V segments, including chromosome 9 orphons, were left out of the earlier analysis of 587 of the donors. A further reported finding was that TCR beta sequences accurately predicted the HLA-A and HLA-B alleles for most subjects in the first cohort. A later analysis found that most CMV-associated TCR beta chains appeared HLA-restricted, with HLA associations seemingly driven largely by CMV exposure. Presence/absence analyses assumed roughly uniform sequencing depth across donors, an assumption that may not hold.

The cohort consisted of 600 to 750 healthy bone marrow donors. At the time of sampling, every cohort member was nominally healthy, though immune exposures that went unrecorded were likely present. The donor was CMV seronegative and belonged to the group of under 400 seronegative cohort members. A peripheral blood sample was collected from each donor, and TCR beta sequencing was performed on peripheral blood mononuclear cells. The Qiagen DNeasy Blood Extraction Kit was used to extract genomic DNA from the blood cell samples. The library was built by means of the immunoSEQ multiplex PCR assay. The multiplex PCR relied on a mix of 60 forward primers for TCR Vbeta segments and 13 reverse primers for TCR Jbeta segments. The CDR3 region of rearranged TCR beta genes was amplified from genomic DNA with a multiplex PCR assay. The Illumina HiSeq System was used to sequence the amplified TCR beta libraries as 87-base-pair reads. The study's own analysis went as follows. A later analysis counted tens of millions of unique TCR beta chains across the 666 repertoires, and roughly 9.9 million of these chains were shared by at least two donors. Raw reads were error-corrected and collapsed into unique sequences by a nearest-neighbor algorithm in which closely related sequences were merged to remove PCR and sequencing errors. To assign V, D and J gene segments, CDR3 sequences were aligned to IMGT reference sequences. For a sequence to be retained, at least a six-nucleotide match to both a V gene segment and a J gene segment was required. A rearrangement counted as productive if the CDR3 had no stop codons and remained in frame with V and J, and every other rearrangement counted as non-productive. Following IMGT convention, CDR3 was defined as the stretch from the second conserved V-encoded cysteine up to the conserved J-encoded phenylalanine. The earlier analysis of about 640 of the donors excluded any sequence lacking an unambiguous match to a single V gene segment. An earlier analysis of just under 600 of the donors called V segments functional above 56.7% productive rearrangements and segregating when the between-donor standard deviation exceeded 5%. A statistical classification framework was built to diagnose cytomegalovirus status from the catalog of TCR beta chain sequences. A later analysis assigned V and J genes by comparing TCR nucleotide sequences with IMGT/GENE-DB human TR gene sequences. The TCRdist pipeline was used in a later analysis to assign CDR3 sequences and most-parsimonious VDJ recombination scenarios. A later analysis defined each TCR beta chain by its CDR3 amino acid sequence plus V-gene family, and excluded reads lacking a unique V-gene family. To address suspected cross-contamination and a sequencing artifact, a later analysis removed around 600 highly shared, low-generation-probability nucleotide sequences. In a later analysis, a clonal expansion index for each public chain was calculated from normalized within-repertoire ranks of inferred template counts. In a later analysis, generation probabilities were computed with a VDJ recombination model fitted to out-of-frame rearrangements, and the resulting probabilities were checked against IGoR. A later analysis scored TCR-TCR, TCR-HLA and TCR-CMV co-occurrence with hypergeometric tests, applying a repertoire-size bias correction to TCR pairs. In a later analysis, false discovery rates were estimated by permuting HLA or CMV assignments 20 times. In a later analysis, co-occurring TCRs were grouped using DBSCAN, and TCRdist sequence similarity was added for clustering within HLA-allele-positive subsets. Repertoires with fewer than 30,000 or more than 120,000 public chains, plus five repertoires with anomalous nucleotide sharing, were excluded from co-occurrence clustering. TCRdb stores this immuneACCESS table with in-frame sequences only. Part of the clones is absent; in the studies checked, under half of the shortfall reflects unresolved V genes, and no reason is known for the rest. That table supplies the V and J calls and clone size; D and trimming were determined from the DNA. The sample table contains about 100,000 clones; only one count was recorded for about four fifths of them. The leading ten clones occupy 1.5% to 2% of the sample.

This clonotype was obtained from a woman in her thirties or forties in good health and CMV-seronegative. Sequenced material: PBMCs.

The nucleotide sequence is TGCAGCGGGCCAGGGCGGGAGGACAATCAGCCCCAGCATTTT. Its translation reads: CSGPGREDNQPQHF. Recombination connected TRBV29-1 to TRBJ1-5, with a weak D call of TRBD1 (5 bases match). Trimming takes 7 bases from V and 3 bases from J, and the germline ends sit 16 bases apart. In the germline V gene, CDR1 corresponds to SQVTM and CDR2 to ANQGSEA. Including cysteine and phenylalanine, the CDR3 has 14 amino acids. Only the CDR3 part of the read is kept: 42 bases, read in frame from the first base.